This entry is about one T cell receptor beta chain. The table came from immunoSEQ multiplex PCR; TCRdb's copy has only in-frame clones and leaves some out. Among more than 100,000 clones, around 90% were seen once, and the ten largest hold under 20%. CDR3 length: 16 residues. J lost 4 bases, V lost 6 bases, and 13 bases had no gene match. Germline CDR1 and CDR2: SQVTM and ANQGSEA. The source of the sample is a study of blood T cell repertoires in COVID-19. Sequencing used peripheral blood. The TCR was taken from an elderly woman in a cohort sampled during active COVID-19. The chain recombines TRBV29-1 with TRBJ2-2; the match to TRBD2 covers 8 bases. The CDR3 here is CSVAPPGLAGTGELFF. The CDR3 DNA follows: TGCAGCGTCGCCCCGCCGGGCCTAGCGGGCACCGGGGAGCTGTTTTTT.